The 11 T cell receptor beta chains given below trace back to one sample, sequenced in a study of blood T cell repertoires in COVID-19. Clones were read by immunoSEQ multiplex PCR, and TCRdb kept only the in-frame ones, dropping some. Here the sample spans approximately 280,000 clones, 70% to 85% being singletons. The sequencing input was peripheral blood. These TCRs come from a human donor with COVID-19, enrolled during active disease. The donor label of this sample is uncertain.

The V gene is TRBV3-1 (or the pseudogene TRBV3-2), the J gene TRBJ2-1, with D maybe TRBD2 (6 bases). This CDR3 is 13 amino acids long. V was cut by 4 bases and J by 9 bases, with 13 bases left in between. Germline assignment: CDR1 LGHDT and CDR2 YNNKEL (reference sequence). The CDR3 protein is CASSRRLEAEQFF. Written as DNA, the CDR3 is TGTGCCAGCAGCCGGAGACTAGAAGCTGAGCAGTTCTTC.

V usage is TRBV15 and J usage is TRBJ2-7, with D possibly being TRBD1 (6 bases). CDR1 LNHNV and CDR2 YYDKDF come from the germline V gene (reference sequence). This CDR3 has 15 residues. The germline V and J ends were trimmed by 1 base and 2 bases, with 12 bases remaining between them. The CDR3 protein is CATSRGPTGTYEQYF. In DNA form, the CDR3 reads TGTGCCACCAGCAGAGGTCCCACAGGGACCTACGAGCAGTACTTC.

The chain links TRBV3-1 (or the pseudogene TRBV3-2) to TRBJ1-2; D not resolved. There are 11 residues in the CDR3. V dropped 4 bases and J dropped 8 bases, with 8 bases sitting between them. Per the germline V gene, CDR1 is LGHDT and CDR2 is YNNKEL (reference sequence). The CDR3 reads CASSLGRGYTF. CDR3 bases: TGTGCCAGCAGCCTCGGCAGGGGCTACACCTTC.

The chain recombines TRBV6-5 with TRBJ2-1; TRBD1 matches 12 bases. The ends lost 6 bases at V and 10 bases at J; junction bases unmatched: 10. The CDR3 sequence is 15 residues long. Per the germline V gene, CDR1 is MNHEY and CDR2 is SVGAGI. CDR3 in amino acids: CASSLAGTGGAEQFF. In DNA form, the CDR3 reads TGTGCCAGCAGCCTAGCCGGGACAGGGGGCGCCGAGCAGTTCTTC.

This rearrangement joins TRBV4-1 to TRBJ2-1, with 8 bases lining up with TRBD2. CDR1 is MGHRA, CDR2 YSYEKL, per germline. The CDR3 contains 16 residues. The junction had 12 bases not matched to a gene; V was cut back by 4 bases and J by 7 bases. CDR3 nucleotide sequence: TGCGCCAGCAGCCGCCTCGGAGCGGGAGTGGGAAATGAGCAGTTCTTC. This encodes CASSRLGAGVGNEQFF.

The gene calls are TRBV5-1 and TRBJ2-4, with 8 bases matching TRBD1. The trim removed 2 bases at V and 6 bases at J, leaving 4 bases unmatched. This CDR3 is 14 amino acids long. CDR1 is SGHRS and CDR2 is YFSETQ in the germline V gene. This chain's CDR3 is CASSFGQGGNIQYF. In nucleotides, the CDR3 is TGCGCCAGCAGCTTTGGACAGGGAGGAAACATTCAGTACTTC.

This clone was picked up one time. The J gene is TRBJ2-1, the V gene TRBV19; 13 positions agree with TRBD2. After removal of 9 bases from V and 6 bases from J, the junction contained 5 bases not matched to a gene. This CDR3 contains 14 residues. The V gene's germline CDR1 is LNHDA and CDR2 SQIVND (reference sequence). CDR3 DNA sequence: TGTGCCAGCCTACTAGCGGGAGGGGGCAATGAGCAGTTCTTC. Encoded protein: CASLLAGGGNEQFF. Full variable domain (outside the CDR3, taken from reference TRBV19 and TRBJ2-1): DGGITQSPKYLFRKEGQNVTLSCEQNLNHDAMYWYRQDPGQGLRLIYYSQIVNDFQKGDIAEGYSVSREKKESFPLTVTSAQKNPTAFYLCASLLAGGGNEQFFGPGTRLTVL.

The chain uses TRBV19 and TRBJ2-1, with 10 bases identical to TRBD2. CDR1 LNHDA and CDR2 SQIVND come from the germline V gene (reference sequence). V trimming: 8 bases; J trimming: 9 bases; junction bases outside the gene matches: 10. The CDR3 loop spans 14 amino acids. The CDR3 here is CASETLAGVGEQFF. In DNA, the CDR3 is TGTGCCAGTGAGACGCTAGCGGGAGTGGGTGAGCAGTTCTTC.

The V gene is TRBV6-6, the J gene TRBJ2-2; D may be TRBD2 (6 bases). CDR3 size: 14 residues. V dropped 7 bases and J dropped 0 bases, with 9 bases sitting between them. Looked up from germline, CDR1 is MNHNY and CDR2 is SVGAGI (reference sequence). Here the CDR3 reads CASTGTANTGELFF. DNA of the CDR3: TGTGCCAGCACCGGGACTGCGAACACCGGGGAGCTGTTTTTT.

The chain combines TRBV27 with TRBJ1-1, with unresolved D. The CDR3 has 13 residues. CDR1 and CDR2 from the germline V gene are MNHEY and SMNVEV (reference sequence). V lost 8 bases and J 0 bases, leaving 10 bases between the germline ends. The DNA of the CDR3 is TGTGCCAGCGGAACAGCCTTGAACACTGAAGCTTTCTTT. It translates to CASGTALNTEAFF.

This clone has just a few counts. The chain employs TRBV10-1 and TRBJ2-7; 7 positions agree with TRBD1. Per the germline V gene, CDR1 is WNHNN and CDR2 is SYGVQD (reference sequence). Trimming removed 3 bases from V and 5 bases from J; junction bases left unmatched: 7. There are 14 residues in the CDR3. In DNA form, the CDR3 reads TGCGCCAGCAGTGACCGAGGGGGCGAGGACGAGCAGTACTTC. Amino acids: CASSDRGGEDEQYF.